The T cell receptor (beta chain) described here comes from a study of cytomegalovirus exposure and HLA in healthy donors. Study details: A previous analysis identified more than 100 million unique TCR beta sequences derived from around 180 million T cells.

Findings and caveats of the study: In a later analysis, V- and J-gene trimming of beta chains associated with a DCLRE1C missense variant, replicated independently. The HLA-A and HLA-B alleles of most subjects were reportedly predicted accurately from TCR beta sequences.

Points on this clone: Its antigen remains unidentified.

V dropped 1 base and J dropped 7 bases, with 8 bases sitting between them. There are 12 residues in the CDR3. Germline values: CDR1 LNHNV, CDR2 YYDKDF (reference sequence). Both 60 Vbeta primers and 13 Jbeta primers went into the PCR. Libraries were prepared by immunoSEQ multiplex PCR; TCRdb keeps only in-frame clonotypes and omits some of them. The sample shows approximately 150,000 clones, over 70% of them seen only once. Sequenced input: PBMCs. The sequence was obtained from a man in his thirties or forties in good health and CMV-seronegative. The chain links TRBV15 to TRBJ2-7; TRBD2 might be the D (5 bases). CDR3 sequence reads: CATSRVRGEQYF. CDR3 coding DNA: TGTGCCACCAGCAGAGTCCGGGGTGAGCAGTACTTC.